What follows are 29 T cell receptor beta chains derived from one specimen sequenced in a study of T cell responses to AZD1222 COVID-19 vaccine. Data came from immunoSEQ multiplex PCR; TCRdb stores just in-frame clones and leaves some out. Of over 95,000 clones in the sample, approximately 89% were seen once. This sample comprised peripheral blood, obtained on day 0 of AZD1222 vaccination. These TCRs come from an adult in good health.

The chain has TRBV12-3 or TRBV12-4 and TRBJ1-2, with unresolved D. V was clipped by 7 bases and J by 4 bases, with 10 bases between them. This CDR3 contains 12 residues. In DNA, the CDR3 is TGTGCCAGCAAGGGCAGGTCCTATGGCTACACCTTC. Translation: CASKGRSYGYTF.

This chain uses TRBV4-3 with TRBJ1-2; TRBD1 might be the D (5 bases). This CDR3 is 14 amino acids long. V gave up 0 bases and J gave up 8 bases, with 13 bases separating them. Per germline, CDR1 LGHNA and CDR2 YSLEER. The CDR3 loop is CASSQDRGDGGYTF. CDR3 DNA: TGCGCCAGCAGCCAAGATAGGGGCGATGGAGGCTACACCTTC.

The chain has TRBV29-1 and TRBJ2-7; D gene uncertain. The CDR3 is 12 amino acids. V lost 7 bases, J lost 4 bases, and 14 bases lay in between. From germline, CDR1 is SQVTM and CDR2 ANQGSEA. CDR3 loop: CSGAEVPYEQYF. The CDR3 DNA reads TGCAGCGGGGCCGAGGTCCCGTACGAGCAGTACTTC.

The chain has TRBV4-2 and TRBJ2-4; D is ambiguous. The germline V gene encodes CDR1 LGHNA and CDR2 YNFKEQ. Trimming cost V 0 bases and J 13 bases, with 16 bases left between them. The length of the CDR3 is 14 residues. CDR3 DNA sequence: TGTGCCAGCAGCCAAGATCAGGCTACACAACAGCAGTACTTC. Encoded protein: CASSQDQATQQQYF.

The CDR3 protein is CASSGGLGLPMAGELFF. CDR3 nucleotide sequence: TGTGCCAGCAGCGGGGGACTAGGGCTGCCTATGGCCGGGGAGCTGTTTTTT. The V gene is TRBV9, the J gene TRBJ2-2, with 8 bases matching TRBD2. CDR1 and CDR2 from the germline V gene are SGDLS and YYNGEE. Losses at the gene ends were 3 bases for V and 6 bases for J; bases not matched to a gene: 13. The CDR3 has 17 amino acids.

V usage is TRBV5-6 and J usage is TRBJ1-2; D unclear. CDR1 is SGHDT and CDR2 is YYEEEE in the germline V gene. This CDR3 spans 13 amino acids. The germline V and J ends were trimmed by 1 base and 4 bases, with 8 bases remaining between them. For the CDR3, the DNA is TGTGCCAGCAGCTTGACAGTTTTCTATGGCTACACCTTC. Amino acid sequence: CASSLTVFYGYTF.

In nucleotides, the CDR3 is TGTGCCAGCAGTTCCTGGCAGAACAATTCACCCCTCCACTTT. It encodes CASSSWQNNSPLHF. The rearrangement links TRBV6-2 or TRBV6-3 to TRBJ1-6; D is uncertain. V was cut by 4 bases and J by 7 bases, with 11 bases left in between. Germline CDR1 and CDR2: MNHEY and SVGEGT. The CDR3 is 14 residues long.

The rearrangement joins TRBV5-1 to TRBJ2-7, with D possibly TRBD2 on 5 matching bases. The V gene lost 0 bases and the J gene lost 2 bases, with 12 bases spanning the gap. The CDR3 runs 15 residues. CDR1 is SGHRS, CDR2 YFSETQ, per germline. CDR3 nucleotide sequence: TGCGCCAGCAGCTTGGGGGTTAGCGCGGCCTACGAGCAGTACTTC. Translated, it gives CASSLGVSAAYEQYF. The full variable domain, with the rest looked up from reference TRBV5-1 and TRBJ2-7, is KAGVTQTPRYLIKTRGQQVTLSCSPISGHRSVSWYQQTPGQGLQFLFEYFSETQRNKGNFPGRFSGRQFSNSRSEMNVSTLELGDSALYLCASSLGVSAAYEQYFGPGTRLTVT.

The chain combines TRBV7-9 with TRBJ1-1, with D possibly being TRBD1 (5 bases). The CDR3 extends over 12 amino acids. Germline V CDR1 and CDR2: SEHNR, FQNEAQ (reference sequence). Trimming stripped 4 bases from V and 7 bases from J, with 10 bases between. The CDR3 coding sequence is TGTGCCAGCAGCTCCCGGGACGATGAAGCTTTCTTT. Translation gives CASSSRDDEAFF.

The gene calls are TRBV27 and TRBJ2-5, with 8 positions matching TRBD2. Germline V gene data show CDR1 as MNHEY and CDR2 as SMNVEV (reference sequence). V lost 6 bases and J lost 5; bases outside the gene matches: 17. This CDR3 is built from 17 residues. CDR3 region: CASSRGGLAAPKETQYF. As DNA, the CDR3 is TGTGCCAGCAGCCGAGGAGGACTAGCTGCACCCAAGGAGACCCAGTACTTC.

The chain recombines TRBV6-5 with TRBJ1-2; 10 bases fit TRBD1. CDR1 is MNHEY, CDR2 SVGAGI, per germline. CDR3 length: 15 residues. Losses at the gene ends were 5 bases for V and 0 bases for J; bases not matched to a gene: 3. The CDR3 sequence is CASSMGTGANYGYTF. CDR3 bases: TGTGCCAGCAGTATGGGGACAGGGGCTAACTATGGCTACACCTTC.

V and J are TRBV6-2 or TRBV6-3 and TRBJ1-5, with TRBD1 identical over 7 bases. The germline gives CDR1 MNHEY, CDR2 SVGEGT. The CDR3 has 17 amino acids. V gave up 2 bases and J gave up 2 bases; unmatched junction bases: 9. CDR3 nucleotide sequence: TGTGCCAGCAGTTACGCCACAGGGGACTTGGGCAATCAGCCCCAGCATTTT. Amino acid sequence: CASSYATGDLGNQPQHF.

This clone was recorded once. The chain couples TRBV9 to TRBJ2-5, with TRBD2 identical over 7 bases. Germline V gene data show CDR1 as SGDLS and CDR2 as YYNGEE. V was pared by 0 bases and J by 0 bases, with 5 bases of the junction left unmatched. This CDR3 has 16 amino acids. The CDR3 here is CASSVGLAANQETQYF. The CDR3 DNA reads TGTGCCAGCAGCGTAGGGCTAGCGGCTAACCAAGAGACCCAGTACTTC.

The chain recombines TRBV3-1 (or the pseudogene TRBV3-2) with TRBJ2-3; 7 positions agree with TRBD2. The CDR3 runs 16 residues. J gave up 2 bases and V 4 bases, and 9 bases lay outside the gene matches. Per the germline V gene, CDR1 is LGHDT and CDR2 is YNNKEL (reference sequence). CDR3 DNA sequence: TGTGCCAGCAGCCGCGGGGGTACGGGGCTCACAGATACGCAGTATTTT. It encodes CASSRGGTGLTDTQYF.

This chain connects TRBV6-2 or TRBV6-3 to TRBJ2-1, with 7 bases fitting TRBD1. CDR1 and CDR2 (germline): MNHEY, SVGEGT. The CDR3 runs to 15 residues. J gave up 8 bases and V 4 bases, and 11 bases lay outside the gene matches. This chain's CDR3 is CASSSPGQPGDEQFF. CDR3 coding DNA: TGTGCCAGCAGTTCCCCGGGACAGCCCGGCGATGAGCAGTTCTTC.

The genes are TRBV7-2 and TRBJ1-4; 7 bases map to TRBD1. V was clipped by 0 bases and J by 3 bases; unmatched bases: 1. Germline assignment: CDR1 SGHTA and CDR2 FQGNSA. The CDR3 runs 15 residues. CDR3 residues: CASSLAQGANEKLFF. The CDR3 region has the DNA TGTGCCAGCAGCTTAGCTCAGGGGGCTAATGAAAAACTGTTTTTT.

This chain uses TRBV12-5 with TRBJ1-1; a possible D gene is TRBD1 (5 bases). The CDR3 length is 12 residues. Trimming left V 6 bases short and J 4 bases short, with 9 bases between. The germline gives CDR1 LGHNT, CDR2 FRNRAP. Here the CDR3 DNA reads TGTGCTAGTGGCGGGGGGTTCACTGAAGCTTTCTTT. Amino acids: CASGGGFTEAFF.

In nucleotides, the CDR3 is TGTGCCAGCAGCTGGTTATCGGACACGTCCTACGAGCAGTACTTC. Residues: CASSWLSDTSYEQYF. This chain joins TRBV11-2 and TRBJ2-7, with D possibly matching TRBD1 (5 bases). The germline V gene encodes CDR1 SGHAT and CDR2 FQNNGV. The V end was cut by 4 bases, the J end by 1 base, with 14 bases between. The length of the CDR3 is 15 residues.

V is TRBV29-1 and J is TRBJ1-1; 9 positions match TRBD1. The CDR3 is 13 residues long. CDR1 and CDR2 from the germline V gene are SQVTM and ANQGSEA. The V segment lost 5 bases and the J segment 2 bases; nucleotides outside the gene matches: 3. The CDR3 DNA follows: TGCAGCGTTAGACAGGGGGGAAACACTGAAGCTTTCTTT. Translated: CSVRQGGNTEAFF.

V and J are TRBV12-2 and TRBJ2-1; TRBD2, as called in the table, went unchecked against the DNA. TRBV12-2 is annotated as a pseudogene. The length of the CDR3 is 17 residues. The CDR3 DNA sequence: TGTGCAAGTCGCTTAGCGGATACGCTAACGGGGGGCAATGAGCAGTTCTTC. It encodes CASRLADTLTGGNEQFF.

This clone was picked up one time. The V and J genes are TRBV7-2 and TRBJ1-5; 8 bases map to TRBD1. CDR3 length: 15 residues. Germline trimming cut 4 bases from V and 1 base from J; bases unmatched to any gene: 3. The germline V gene has CDR1 SGHTA and CDR2 FQGNSA. The CDR3 here is CASSSTGASNQPQHF. The CDR3 bases are TGTGCCAGCAGCTCGACAGGGGCAAGCAATCAGCCCCAGCATTTT.

The rearrangement uses TRBV3-1 (or the pseudogene TRBV3-2) and TRBJ2-4, with 7 bases fitting TRBD1. The germline V gene encodes CDR1 LGHDT and CDR2 YNNKEL (reference sequence). V lost 8 bases, J lost 0 bases, and 10 bases stayed unmatched. The CDR3 runs to 16 residues. CDR3 region: CASQGDKNLAKNIQYF. Written as DNA, the CDR3 is TGTGCCAGCCAGGGGGACAAAAACTTAGCCAAAAACATTCAGTACTTC.

This sequence joins TRBV7-9 and TRBJ1-4; D unresolved. This CDR3 has 12 residues. V was clipped by 1 base and J by 7 bases, with 4 bases between them. Germline V gene lookup returns CDR1 SEHNR and CDR2 FQNEAQ (reference sequence). The CDR3 region has the DNA TGTGCCAGCAGCTTAGTTGGTGAAAAACTGTTTTTT. Translating it yields CASSLVGEKLFF.

Here the CDR3 DNA reads TGTGCCAGCAGCTTATTGACAGGGATCACAGATACGCAGTATTTT. Translating it yields CASSLLTGITDTQYF. The chain uses TRBV7-3 and TRBJ2-3; 7 positions match TRBD1. The CDR3 runs to 15 residues. V lost 2 bases to trimming and J lost 2 bases; unmatched junction nucleotides: 4. Germline CDR1 is SGHTA and CDR2 is FQGTGA.

The chain employs TRBV6-1 and TRBJ1-4; 10 nucleotides line up with TRBD1. V shed 4 bases, J shed 4 bases, and the junction held 6 bases outside the gene matches. Germline V gene data show CDR1 as MNHNS and CDR2 as SASEGT. The CDR3 is 16 residues long. CDR3 sequence: CASSGQGQGNNEKLFF. The DNA for the CDR3 is TGTGCCAGCAGTGGGCAGGGACAGGGGAATAATGAAAAACTGTTTTTT.

This chain uses TRBV19 with TRBJ1-2, with D unresolved. Germline V gene data show CDR1 as LNHDA and CDR2 as SQIVND (reference sequence). CDR3 length: 12 residues. With 4 bases removed from V and 5 bases from J, the gap between germline ends came to 8 bases. In DNA, the CDR3 is TGTGCCAGTAGTACGAGAGGTTATGGCTACACCTTC. Translating gives CASSTRGYGYTF.

This clone was found once. The chain links TRBV7-2 to TRBJ1-1; D is ambiguous. Germline values: CDR1 SGHTA, CDR2 FQGNSA. The CDR3 is 13 residues long. V lost 1 base and J 10 bases, leaving 13 bases between the germline ends. The CDR3 protein is CASSLEGIVGAFF. CDR3 DNA sequence: TGTGCCAGCAGCTTAGAAGGGATTGTCGGAGCTTTCTTT.

Worth noting for this clone: Other DNA sequences of this sample code for an identical CDR3. V usage is TRBV9 and J usage is TRBJ1-5, with no clear D. The CDR3 has 14 amino acids. Germline V lookup: CDR1 SGDLS, CDR2 YYNGEE. V was pared by 0 bases and J by 4 bases, with 8 bases between. Written as DNA, the CDR3 is TGTGCCAGCAGCGTAGGTACGGGAAATCAGCCCCAGCATTTT. Translating it yields CASSVGTGNQPQHF.

The CDR3, as DNA: TGTGCCAGCAGTGATGGGAGGGCTCGAAGCAATCAGCCCCAGCATTTT. Its translation is CASSDGRARSNQPQHF. The chain joins TRBV6-1 to TRBJ1-5; D ambiguous. Germline assignment: CDR1 MNHNS and CDR2 SASEGT. This CDR3 is built from 16 residues. Trimming took 3 bases from V and 1 from J, leaving 13 bases between them.